The entry below describes one TCR beta chain. The antigen remains undetermined. This sample is part of a study of CD8+CD57+ T cells in acquired aplastic anemia. Turning to the study itself: When averaged, DNA from sorted CD4+ and CD8+ cells came to 2.5 to 4 ug.

By flow cytometry, patients selected for sequencing had shown an expansion of CD8+CD57+ cells. With no exception, the patients had severe acquired aplastic anemia. CDR3 and TCR beta VDJ profiling relied on a genomic DNA template. TCRdb fed the reads into MiXCR, producing one record per CDR3 protein. The sample comprises 400,000 to 600,000 distinct CDR3 sequences, roughly 34% of which are singletons, and around 0.82% rests with the top ten. Whole-study results and caveats: Patients and controls turned out to have 25 to 35 CD8+ CDR3 sequences in common. The CD8+ Simpson's diversity of patients and controls was not significantly different.

Source material: sorted CD4+, CD8+, or CD8+CD57+ T cells (not recorded which) from PBMCs. This receptor was taken from a human donor with aplastic anemia.

The CDR3 DNA sequence: TGTGCCAGCAAGCAGGGGGCAAATCAGCCCCAGCATTTT. This translates into CASKQGANQPQHF. The chain carries TRBV6-1 and TRBJ1-5, with 8 nucleotides matching TRBD1. Germline CDR1 MNHNS, CDR2 SASEGT. J was trimmed by 4 bases and V by 7 bases; bases with no gene match: 3. The CDR3 consists of 13 residues.